The T cell receptor beta chain under discussion was sequenced for a study of beta chain features in type 1 diabetes. Worth noting for this clone: Antigen unknown.

Broader study findings: Equally in patients and controls, shorter templates might have been favored by PCR. The naive, central memory and Treg TCRB repertoires showed an apparent similarity that was greater among patients than among healthy donors. The study found moderately but significantly shorter TCRB CDR3s in all four CD4+ subsets of Type 1 diabetes patients.

Sequenced material consisted of expressed TCRB transcripts (all of the isolated RNA was reverse transcribed). The data were produced by immunoSEQ multiplex PCR, yet TCRdb's version contains in-frame clones alone and is incomplete. The repertoire holds 900,000 or so clones, with 15% to 20% as singletons. Sequenced material: naive CD4+ T cells from blood. This TCR was recovered from a woman aged 18 to 35 in good health.

The CDR3 is CASSLDAGSNYGYTF. The CDR3 coding sequence is TGTGCCAGCAGCTTAGACGCAGGGTCGAACTATGGCTACACCTTC. V and J are TRBV7-2 and TRBJ1-2; tentative D call: TRBD1 (5 bases). The CDR3 consists of 15 residues. The germline CDR1 and CDR2 sequences are SGHTA and FQGNSA. The ends were cut back, 1 base at V and 2 bases at J, with 11 bases in the middle.